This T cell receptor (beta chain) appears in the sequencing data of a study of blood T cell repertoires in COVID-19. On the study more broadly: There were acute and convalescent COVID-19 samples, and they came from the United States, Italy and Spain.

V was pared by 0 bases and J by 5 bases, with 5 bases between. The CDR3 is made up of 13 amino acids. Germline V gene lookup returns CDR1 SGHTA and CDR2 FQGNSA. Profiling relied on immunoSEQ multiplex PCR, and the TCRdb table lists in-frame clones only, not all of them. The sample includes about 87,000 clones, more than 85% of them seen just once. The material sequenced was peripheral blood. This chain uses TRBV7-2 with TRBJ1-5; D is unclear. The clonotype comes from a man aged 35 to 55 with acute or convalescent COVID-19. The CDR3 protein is CASSLARDQPQHF. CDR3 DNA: TGTGCCAGCAGCTTAGCGAGGGATCAGCCCCAGCATTTT.